The rows below give T cell receptor beta chains drawn from one sample of a study of T cells in Graves' hyperthyroidism and ophthalmopathy. TCRdb re-derived calls from the multiplex PCR reads in MiXCR, one entry per CDR3 protein. The profile shows some 500,000 distinct CDR3 sequences, about 15% of them singletons. The sequenced material came from blood. The origin of the receptors is a woman aged 18-35 years with Graves' hyperthyroidism. Each CDR3 is given with its conserved first and last residue. D genes are given only for firm matches.

16	TRBV12-5	TRBD1	TRBJ2-1	CASGSGTGASHNEQFF
12	TRBV10-2	-	TRBJ1-2	CASSAGNNGYTF
16	TRBV19	TRBD1	TRBJ2-2	CASTPRGQGGVGELFF
12	TRBV3-1	-	TRBJ2-1	CASSQVYFEQFF
11	TRBV30	TRBD2	TRBJ2-3	CAWRSGGTQYF
13	TRBV5-1	-	TRBJ2-3	CASSWGLMDTQYF
17	TRBV5-4	-	TRBJ2-2	CASSLAFFRGGTGELFF
17	TRBV19	-	TRBJ2-1	CASSIHGLRETYNEQFF
14	TRBV12-3/TRBV12-4	TRBD1	TRBJ1-4	CASNPTGGLEKLFF
15	TRBV29-1	-	TRBJ2-1	CSARIGLSPYNEQFF
15	TRBV6-1	TRBD1	TRBJ2-2	CASSSRGQNTGELFF
13	TRBV25-1	TRBD1	TRBJ1-1	CASSERGLGVSFF
13	TRBV5-6	-	TRBJ2-7	CASSHGGSPEQYF
15	TRBV13	TRBD1	TRBJ1-4	CASSRRDRDSEKLFF
13	TRBV11-2	-	TRBJ2-6	CASSSPGANVLTF
15	TRBV24-1	-	TRBJ2-1	CATSDRNRPYNEQFF
13	TRBV5-5	-	TRBJ2-1	CASSLGWRNEQFF
14	TRBV5-1	-	TRBJ1-5	CASSLADGNQPQHF
15	TRBV12-3/TRBV12-4	TRBD2	TRBJ2-7	CASSVGTSGAQEQYF
15	TRBV19	TRBD2	TRBJ2-1	CASSIPSGRASEQFF
11	TRBV3-1	-	TRBJ2-1	CASTGRLEQFF
18	TRBV28	-	TRBJ2-4	CASSPQGIGGPGKNIQYF
14	TRBV19	-	TRBJ1-5	CASSIGRGGQPQHF
16	TRBV3-1	TRBD2	TRBJ2-2	CASTNLAGGHTGELFF
16	TRBV5-4	TRBD2	TRBJ2-1	CASSSPPAGAGNEQFF
18	TRBV12-3/TRBV12-4	TRBD2	TRBJ2-2	CASSPHSGGFEGAGELFF
14	TRBV13	-	TRBJ2-7	CASSLGDRPYEQYF
12	TRBV24-1	-	TRBJ1-5	CATSAWGQPQHF
13	TRBV12-3/TRBV12-4	-	TRBJ1-1	CASSSGTGIEAFF
13	TRBV12-5	-	TRBJ1-1	CASAATQNTEAFF
17	TRBV11-3	TRBD2	TRBJ2-1	CASSSGSGTTPYNEQFF
12	TRBV3-1	-	TRBJ2-3	CASSQAVDTQYF
16	TRBV5-6	TRBD2	TRBJ2-1	CASSLGGLADYNEQFF
14	TRBV12-3/TRBV12-4	-	TRBJ2-7	CASSEPDRTYEQYF
14	TRBV7-3	-	TRBJ2-7	CASSPSRGSYEQYF
13	TRBV29-1	-	TRBJ1-1	CSVESRLNTEAFF
16	TRBV18	TRBD2	TRBJ2-3	CASSQNSGSITDTQYF
14	TRBV7-9	-	TRBJ2-1	CASRHRGEAHEQFF
17	TRBV4-1	-	TRBJ2-5	CASSQEDGWEDQETQYF
14	TRBV11-2	-	TRBJ2-5	CASSFSGTRETQYF
12	TRBV27	-	TRBJ1-4	CASMGAVEKLFF
15	TRBV5-1	-	TRBJ1-4	CASSFSRATNEKLFF
14	TRBV5-1	TRBD2	TRBJ2-7	CASSLGLASYEQYF
16	TRBV6-1	-	TRBJ2-3	CASSATGFTSTDTQYF
15	TRBV7-8	-	TRBJ1-1	CASSPRQRELAEAFF
14	TRBV19	-	TRBJ1-2	CASTSGATLPGYTF
14	TRBV20-1	-	TRBJ1-1	CSARDQGRITEAFF
15	TRBV6-1	-	TRBJ2-5	CASSGAAGVQETQYF
15	TRBV6-1	-	TRBJ1-5	CASRSPNRPNQPQHF
14	TRBV29-1	-	TRBJ1-2	CSVKATGANYGYTF